This TCR beta chain stems from a study of T cell changes during pregnancy in multiple sclerosis. Sequencing was performed with immunoSEQ multiplex PCR; in TCRdb, only in-frame clones are kept and a portion is missing. The sample holds 40,000 to 60,000 clones; 90% to 95% are singletons and the top ten take around 5.5%. CDR1 and CDR2 from the germline V gene are MDHEN and SYDVKM. CDR3 length: 17 residues. The V and J ends lost 2 bases and 0 bases respectively, with 13 bases between them. The clonotype originates from a female donor with multiple sclerosis, enrolled in a pregnancy study. Sequenced here: CD8+ T cells from peripheral blood mononuclear cells, sampled before pregnancy. V gene TRBV28 combines with J gene TRBJ1-4; D uncertain. DNA for the CDR3: TGTGCCAGCAGTTTAAAGCCCCCGGTTGCAACTAATGAAAAACTGTTTTTT. The encoded protein is CASSLKPPVATNEKLFF.